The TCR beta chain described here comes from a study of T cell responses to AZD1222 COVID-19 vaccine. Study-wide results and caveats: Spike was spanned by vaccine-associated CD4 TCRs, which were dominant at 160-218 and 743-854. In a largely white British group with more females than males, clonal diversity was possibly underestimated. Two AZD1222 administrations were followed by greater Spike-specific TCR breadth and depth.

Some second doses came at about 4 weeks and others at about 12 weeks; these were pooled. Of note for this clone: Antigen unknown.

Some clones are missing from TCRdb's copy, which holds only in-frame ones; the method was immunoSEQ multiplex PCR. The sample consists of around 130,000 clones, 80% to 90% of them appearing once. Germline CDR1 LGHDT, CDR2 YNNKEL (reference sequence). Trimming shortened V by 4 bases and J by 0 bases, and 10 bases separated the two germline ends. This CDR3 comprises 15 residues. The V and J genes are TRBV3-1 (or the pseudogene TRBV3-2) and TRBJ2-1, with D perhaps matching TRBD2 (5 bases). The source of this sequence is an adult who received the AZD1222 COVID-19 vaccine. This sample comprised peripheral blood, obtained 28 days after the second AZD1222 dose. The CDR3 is CASSPAGVSYNEQFF. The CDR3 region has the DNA TGTGCCAGCAGCCCGGCGGGCGTCTCCTACAATGAGCAGTTCTTC.